This TCR beta chain was documented in a study of early T cells in non-severe SARS-CoV-2 infection. Study summary: The study sequenced bulk RNA from unsorted whole blood, with chains unpaired.

Study-wide findings and caveats: In VDJdb matching, anti-spike CD8 responses were favored while private and CD4 specificities went missing.

This clonotype was seen ten or more times. No antigen is known for it. Individual cDNA molecules carried attached unique molecular identifiers. In TCRdb, the 5' RACE reads were re-called with MiXCR into one record per CDR3 protein. The sample lists tens of thousands of distinct CDR3 sequences, about 12% occurring once. V was pared by 5 bases and J by 1 base, with 15 bases between. The CDR3 is made up of 15 amino acids. The gene calls are TRBV12-3 or TRBV12-4 and TRBJ2-7; D possibly matches TRBD1 or TRBD2 (7 bases each). The sequencing here drew on whole blood, taken at baseline. The receptor comes from an adult who was a healthcare worker with PCR-confirmed SARS-CoV-2 infection or an uninfected control (not recorded which). The donor label of this sample is uncertain. CDR3 loop: CASSPYQGGSYEQYF. In nucleotides, the CDR3 is TGTGCCAGCAGTCCATACCAGGGGGGGTCCTACGAGCAGTACTTC.